The TCR beta chain described here comes from a study of cytomegalovirus exposure and HLA in healthy donors. Germline CDR1 reads MNHNY; CDR2 reads SVGAGI (reference sequence). CDR3 length: 15 residues. Deletions cut 4 bases from V and 2 bases from J, with 12 bases between. General study points: Other equally common chains were less clonally expanded than HLA-associated TCR beta chains, a later analysis showed. Certain sequence variants were highly shared and formed a cluster, and this cluster was likely a sequencing artifact. It was about 180 TCR beta chains that were listed as cytomegalovirus-associated.

The PCR used 60 Vbeta and 13 Jbeta primers. Assay used: immunoSEQ multiplex PCR; TCRdb lists only in-frame clones, some missing. This table has 90,000 to 120,000 clones, about three quarters appearing once. On this clone itself: Its antigen is unknown.

The source material was PBMCs. The origin of this receptor is a female donor in good health and CMV-seropositive. The chain is built from TRBV6-6 and TRBJ1-5; the D gene is possibly TRBD1 (5 bases). CDR3 sequence (DNA): TGTGCCAGCAGTTCCGGGGGTAGGGGCAATCAGCCCCAGCATTTT. Its protein is CASSSGGRGNQPQHF.